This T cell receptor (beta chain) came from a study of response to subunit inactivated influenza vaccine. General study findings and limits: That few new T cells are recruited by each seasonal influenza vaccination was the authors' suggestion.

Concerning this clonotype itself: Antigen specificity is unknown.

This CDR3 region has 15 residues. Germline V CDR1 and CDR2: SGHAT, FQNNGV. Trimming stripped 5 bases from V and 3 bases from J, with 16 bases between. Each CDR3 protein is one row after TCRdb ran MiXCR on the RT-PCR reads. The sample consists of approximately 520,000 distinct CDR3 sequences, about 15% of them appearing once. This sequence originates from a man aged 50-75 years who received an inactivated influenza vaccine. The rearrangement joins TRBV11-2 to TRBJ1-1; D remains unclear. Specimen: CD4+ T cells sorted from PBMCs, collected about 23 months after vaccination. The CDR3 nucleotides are TGTGCCAGCAGCGTACTACCCCGGGCCGACACTGAAGCTTTCTTT. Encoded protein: CASSVLPRADTEAFF.